This T cell receptor beta chain was captured by sequencing in a study of T cells in Graves' hyperthyroidism and ophthalmopathy. This CDR3 has 15 amino acids. V was pared by 5 bases and J by 1 base, with 14 bases between. The germline V gene encodes CDR1 MNHNS and CDR2 SASEGT. This clonotype was seen just once. A much larger clone differs from this one at a single base, so this may be a read error. No conserved phenylalanine or tryptophan is present at the end of the CDR3, so a read error is the likely explanation. Patients with uncontrolled infections, other autoimmune diseases, pregnancy or lactation were excluded. It was RNA transcripts that yielded the amplified TCR beta CDR3 regions. When the TCR CDR3 underwent first-round RT-PCR, the HTBI primer set was used. One entry per CDR3 protein, called by TCRdb with MiXCR from the multiplex PCR reads. The sample has roughly 510,000 distinct CDR3 sequences; about a fifth are singletons.

The sequencing sample was made of blood. This chain connects TRBV6-1 to TRBJ1-1, with a tentative D call TRBD1 (6 bases). This clonotype was sampled from a man younger than 35 with Graves' hyperthyroidism. The CDR3 protein is CASSRWTVTNTEAFV. The DNA of the CDR3 is TGTGCCAGCAGTCGATGGACAGTGACGAACACTGAAGCTTTCGTT.